This record looks at one TCR beta chain sequence and its context. The sample originates from a study of blood T cell repertoires in COVID-19. Study at large: The United States, Italy and Spain were the sources of the acute and convalescent COVID-19 samples. Nucleic acid was either cDNA or gDNA, and it came from T cells, B-cell-depleted T cells, or PBMCs.

Authors' analysis steps: Amplification from reference gene primers served as the basis for estimated nucleated cell counts. Profiling relied on immunoSEQ multiplex PCR, and the TCRdb table lists in-frame clones only, not all of them. The DNA gave D and trimming, while V, J and clone size come from that table. The sample contains about 350,000 clones, 80% to 90% of which appear only once. Enrolled during active infection, Seattle patients were then followed longitudinally. Trimming cost V 4 bases and J 8 bases; bases outside gene matches: 3. The CDR3 consists of 14 residues. Looked up from germline, CDR1 is MNHNY and CDR2 is SVGAGI (reference sequence).

Sample: peripheral blood. The chain is built from TRBV6-6 and TRBJ1-5, with 12 bases aligning to TRBD1. The clonotype was recovered from a woman in her fifties or sixties with COVID-19, enrolled during active disease. CDR3 in amino acids: CASSSGQGAKPQHF. The CDR3 region has the DNA TGTGCCAGCAGTTCGGGACAGGGGGCCAAGCCCCAGCATTTT.